This record covers a single TCR beta chain. Its cognate antigen is unknown. Patients chosen for sequencing had CD8+CD57+ cells that had expanded, as shown by flow cytometry. This entry comes from a study of CD8+CD57+ T cells in acquired aplastic anemia. CDR1 and CDR2 (germline): SGDLS, YYNGEE. The V and J ends lost 6 bases and 4 bases, in that order; junction bases with no gene match: 3. This CDR3 has 12 residues. Profiling of TCR beta VDJ combinations and CDR3 sequences used genomic DNA as template. TCRdb ran MiXCR on the reads and lists one entry per CDR3 protein. The sample has over 40,000 distinct CDR3 sequences; under 80% are singletons. Whole-study findings and limits: Around 27 sequences, all CD8+ CDR3, were shared between patients and controls.

V and J are TRBV9 and TRBJ1-2, with 7 bases identical to TRBD1. The sequencing input was sorted CD4+, CD8+, or CD8+CD57+ T cells (not recorded which) from PBMCs. This receptor was identified in a human donor with aplastic anemia. In nucleotides, the CDR3 is TGTGCCAGCAAAAGGGACAGCTATGGCTACACCTTC. Its protein is CASKRDSYGYTF.